Detailed here is one T cell receptor beta chain. Antigen unknown. This specimen belongs to a study of identical twins. MiXCR, applied by TCRdb to the 5' RACE reads, yields one record per CDR3 protein. This table has under 1 million distinct CDR3 sequences, more than 9% appearing once. Study outcomes and limitations: Sequences that were out-of-frame, alpha and twin-shared displayed an excess of low generation probability. Conclusions relied on cross-sectional statistical analysis, not following the same donors. Fewer insertions marked abundant cord blood beta clonotypes; young adult naive trended weakly, memory not at all. Out-of-frame beta sequences exhibited a weaker degree of excess twin sharing.

The CDR3 extends over 15 amino acids. Germline V gene sequence: CDR1 KGHSH, CDR2 LQKENI. The V gene lost 3 bases and the J gene lost 5 bases, with 13 bases spanning the gap. The sample was also reused in another study, on yellow fever vaccine responses in identical twins.

The clonotype originates from a young woman in good health. The J gene is TRBJ2-2, the V gene TRBV18; weak D call: TRBD2 (6 bases). The sequenced material came from PBMCs. The CDR3: CASSPFGGRTGELFF. CDR3 coding DNA: TGTGCCAGCTCACCTTTCGGAGGGAGGACCGGGGAGCTGTTTTTT.